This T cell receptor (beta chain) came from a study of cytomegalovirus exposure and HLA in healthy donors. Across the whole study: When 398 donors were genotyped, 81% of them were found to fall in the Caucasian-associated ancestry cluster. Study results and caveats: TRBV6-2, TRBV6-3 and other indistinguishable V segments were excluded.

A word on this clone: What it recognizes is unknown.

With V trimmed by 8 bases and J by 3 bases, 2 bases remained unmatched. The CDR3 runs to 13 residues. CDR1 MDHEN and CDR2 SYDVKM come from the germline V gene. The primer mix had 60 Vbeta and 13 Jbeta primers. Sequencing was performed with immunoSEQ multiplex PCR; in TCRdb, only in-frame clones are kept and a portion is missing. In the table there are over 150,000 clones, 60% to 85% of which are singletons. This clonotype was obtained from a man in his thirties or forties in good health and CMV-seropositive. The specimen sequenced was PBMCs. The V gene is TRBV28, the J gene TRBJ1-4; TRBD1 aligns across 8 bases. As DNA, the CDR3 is TGTGCCAGCGCAGGGGGCCCTAATGAAAAACTGTTTTTT. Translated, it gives CASAGGPNEKLFF. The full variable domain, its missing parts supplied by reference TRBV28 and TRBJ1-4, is DVKVTQSSRYLVKRTGEKVFLECVQDMDHENMFWYRQDPGLGLRLIYFSYDVKMKEKGDIPEGYSVSREKKERFSLILESASTNQTSMYLCASAGGPNEKLFFGSGTQLSVL.